This T cell receptor (beta chain) is from a study of shared clonotypes between healthy human individuals. Study-wide context: CD4 naive and CD4 memory each took three plates per donor, while CD8 naive took two and CD8 memory one. Study-wide findings and caveats: A generally larger estimated richness was seen in naive subsets than in memory subsets.

Germline V gives CDR1 ENHRY, CDR2 SYGVKD. The germline V and J ends were trimmed by 10 bases and 1 base, with 16 bases remaining between them. There are 14 residues in the CDR3. In regard to this clone: Its antigen is undetermined.

When replicate PCRs were run on sorted subsets, they used approximately 0.2 ug DNA, about 31,000 T cell genomes. Profiled with immunoSEQ multiplex PCR; TCRdb holds only in-frame clones, not every one. The sample records about 2.3 million clones, 90% to 95% being singletons. The V and J genes are TRBV10-3 and TRBJ1-2; maybe TRBD1 (5 bases). Sequencing was carried out using naive CD4+ T cells from PBMCs. Subset denoted: CD45RA+ positively selected. The receptor was derived from a young man in good health. Some clones in this sample may be carry-over from other donors' samples. CDR3 sequence: CATTDKEYNYGYTF. CDR3 DNA: TGTGCCACCACGGACAAGGAGTATAACTATGGCTACACCTTC.